This note documents a single TCR beta chain sequence. The antigen remains undetermined. Trimming pared 3 bases from V and 6 bases from J, leaving 12 bases between. This CDR3 comprises 14 residues. Per germline, CDR1 KGHSH and CDR2 LQKENI. The sample is drawn from a study of T cell responses to AZD1222 COVID-19 vaccine. Study conclusions and caveats: Among AZD1222 vaccinees, only 6 or 7 were seropositive at baseline.

The data were produced by immunoSEQ multiplex PCR, yet TCRdb's version contains in-frame clones alone and is incomplete. The table lists fewer than 200,000 clones, around 89% of them singletons. The chain links TRBV18 to TRBJ2-1; D ambiguous. The source of this sequence is an adult who received the MenACWY meningococcal vaccine as a control. The sequencing here drew on peripheral blood, taken 28 days after the second dose of the MenACWY control vaccine. The CDR3 here is CASSPTSQRNEQFF. The CDR3 nucleotides read TGTGCCAGCTCACCGACCTCTCAACGCAATGAGCAGTTCTTC.